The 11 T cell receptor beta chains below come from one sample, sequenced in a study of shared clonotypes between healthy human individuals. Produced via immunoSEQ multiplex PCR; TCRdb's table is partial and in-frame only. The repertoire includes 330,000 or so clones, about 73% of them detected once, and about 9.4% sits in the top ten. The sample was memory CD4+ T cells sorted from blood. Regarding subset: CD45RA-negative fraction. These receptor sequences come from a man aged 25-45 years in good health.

The CDR3 here is CASSEEGPVEQFF. CDR3 nucleotide sequence: TGTGCCAGCAGTGAGGAGGGCCCGGTTGAGCAGTTCTTC. V and J are TRBV2 and TRBJ2-1; possible D gene TRBD2, 6 bases. CDR1 and CDR2 (germline): SNHLY, FYNNEI. V lost 3 bases and J lost 9, with 12 bases in between. The CDR3 is made up of 13 amino acids.

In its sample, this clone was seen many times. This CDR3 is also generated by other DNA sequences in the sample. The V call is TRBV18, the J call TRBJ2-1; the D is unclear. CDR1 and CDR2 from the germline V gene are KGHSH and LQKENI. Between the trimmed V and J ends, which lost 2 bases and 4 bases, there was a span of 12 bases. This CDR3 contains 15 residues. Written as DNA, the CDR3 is TGTGCCAGCTCACCAAATAGTGCGGAGTACAATGAGCAGTTCTTC. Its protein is CASSPNSAEYNEQFF.

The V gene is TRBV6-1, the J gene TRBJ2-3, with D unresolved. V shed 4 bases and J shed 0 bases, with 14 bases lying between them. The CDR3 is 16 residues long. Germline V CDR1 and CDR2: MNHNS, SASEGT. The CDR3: CASSALELTSTDTQYF. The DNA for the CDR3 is TGTGCCAGCAGTGCCCTTGAATTAACCAGCACAGATACGCAGTATTTT.

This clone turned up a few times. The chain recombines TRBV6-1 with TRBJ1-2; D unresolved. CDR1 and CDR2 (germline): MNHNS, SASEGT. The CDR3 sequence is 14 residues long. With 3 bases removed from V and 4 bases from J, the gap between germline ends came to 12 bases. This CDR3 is CASSDWGEGYGYTF. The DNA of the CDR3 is TGTGCCAGCAGTGACTGGGGTGAGGGCTATGGCTACACCTTC.

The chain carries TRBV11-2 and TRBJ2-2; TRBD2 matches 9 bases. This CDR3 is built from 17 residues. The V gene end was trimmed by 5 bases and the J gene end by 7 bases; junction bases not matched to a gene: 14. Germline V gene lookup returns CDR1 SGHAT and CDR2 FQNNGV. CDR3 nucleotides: TGTGCCAGCAGCCCAGAATCTCGCGGGCGGGGGGGCGGGGAGCTGTTTTTT. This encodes CASSPESRGRGGGELFF.

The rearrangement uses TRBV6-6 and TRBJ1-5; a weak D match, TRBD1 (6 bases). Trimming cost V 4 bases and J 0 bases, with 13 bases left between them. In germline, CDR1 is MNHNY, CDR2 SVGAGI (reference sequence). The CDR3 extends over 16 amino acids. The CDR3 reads CASSSSGTSSNQPQHF. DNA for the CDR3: TGTGCCAGCAGTTCCTCCGGGACATCTAGCAATCAGCCCCAGCATTTT.

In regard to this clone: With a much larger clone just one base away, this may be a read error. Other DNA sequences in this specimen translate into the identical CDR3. In nucleotides, the CDR3 is TGTGCCAGTAGAGCCGGAGCAGGGGGCGATCAGCCCCAGCATTTT. Its protein product is CASRAGAGGDQPQHF. The chain recombines TRBV6-1 with TRBJ1-5, with 8 bases that match TRBD1. Trimming took 9 bases from V and 5 from J; bases not matched to a gene: 12. Germline-derived CDR1 and CDR2 are MNHNS and SASEGT. The length of the CDR3 is 15 residues.

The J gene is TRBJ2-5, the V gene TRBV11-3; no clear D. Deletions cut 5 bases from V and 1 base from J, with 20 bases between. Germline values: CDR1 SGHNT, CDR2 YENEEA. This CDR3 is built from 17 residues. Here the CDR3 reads CASSLVAVTTVQETQYF. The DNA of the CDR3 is TGTGCCAGCAGCCTAGTGGCAGTGACGACCGTCCAAGAGACCCAGTACTTC. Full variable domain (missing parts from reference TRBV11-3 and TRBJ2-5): EAGVVQSPRYKIIEKKQPVAFWCNPISGHNTLYWYLQNLGQGPELLIRYENEEAVDDSQLPKDRFSAERLKGVDSTLKIQPAELGDSAVYLCASSLVAVTTVQETQYFGPGTRLLVL.

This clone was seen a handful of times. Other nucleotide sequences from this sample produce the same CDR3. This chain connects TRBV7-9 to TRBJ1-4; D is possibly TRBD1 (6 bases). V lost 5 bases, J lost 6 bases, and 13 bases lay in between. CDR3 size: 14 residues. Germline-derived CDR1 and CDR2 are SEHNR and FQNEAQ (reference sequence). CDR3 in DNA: TGTGCCAGCAGCCTCAGGGGTGGGGATGAAAAACTGTTTTTT. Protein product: CASSLRGGDEKLFF.

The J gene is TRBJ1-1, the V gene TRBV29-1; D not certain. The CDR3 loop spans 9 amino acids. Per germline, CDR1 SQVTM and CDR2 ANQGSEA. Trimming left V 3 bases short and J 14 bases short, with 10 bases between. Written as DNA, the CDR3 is TGCAGCGTTGAGCCTGGACGGTTCTTT. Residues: CSVEPGRFF.

CDR3 protein: CASSFGPGLASNEQYF. The CDR3 bases are TGCGCCAGCAGCTTCGGACCGGGACTAGCATCTAACGAGCAGTACTTC. V and J are TRBV5-1 and TRBJ2-7, with 9 bases lining up with TRBD2. Trimming at V came to 2 bases and at J to 5 bases, leaving 11 bases not matched to a gene. Germline lookup yields CDR1 SGHRS and CDR2 YFSETQ. The CDR3 sequence is 16 residues long. The complete variable domain, with remaining parts taken from reference TRBV5-1 and TRBJ2-7, reads KAGVTQTPRYLIKTRGQQVTLSCSPISGHRSVSWYQQTPGQGLQFLFEYFSETQRNKGNFPGRFSGRQFSNSRSEMNVSTLELGDSALYLCASSFGPGLASNEQYFGPGTRLTVT.